The 32 T cell receptor beta chains below were found in one sample sequenced in a study of cytomegalovirus exposure and HLA in healthy donors. The PCR used 60 Vbeta and 13 Jbeta primers. Profiling relied on immunoSEQ multiplex PCR, and the TCRdb table lists in-frame clones only, not all of them. The table has about 150,000 clones, around 80% seen once. The specimen was PBMCs. These TCRs come from a man aged 18 to 30 in good health and CMV-seronegative.

The chain combines TRBV2 with TRBJ2-1; 9 bases fit TRBD1. The V gene end was trimmed by 6 bases and the J gene end by 0 bases; junction bases not matched to a gene: 6. Germline-derived CDR1 and CDR2 are SNHLY and FYNNEI. The CDR3 has 16 residues. This CDR3 reads CASRQGAQSSYNEQFF. Written as DNA, the CDR3 is TGTGCCAGCAGACAGGGGGCACAAAGCTCCTACAATGAGCAGTTCTTC. The variable domain in full, completed from reference TRBV2 and TRBJ2-1, reads EPEVTQTPSHQVTQMGQEVILRCVPISNHLYFYWYRQILGQKVEFLVSFYNNEISEKSEIFDDQFSVERPDGSNFTLKIRSTKLEDSAMYFCASRQGAQSSYNEQFFGPGTRLTVL.

J is TRBJ1-2 and V is TRBV28; possible D gene TRBD1, 5 bases. CDR1 MDHEN and CDR2 SYDVKM come from the germline V gene. The CDR3 runs to 15 residues. Trimming took off 8 bases at V and 7 bases at J, with 23 bases between the two ends. The CDR3 region is CASGAVGVGWVGYTF. The CDR3 DNA sequence: TGTGCCAGCGGGGCAGTTGGGGTGGGTTGGGTTGGCTACACCTTC.

This sequence joins TRBV4-2 and TRBJ2-2, with D possibly TRBD2 on 6 matching bases. The germline V and J ends were trimmed by 3 bases and 5 bases, with 7 bases remaining between them. The germline V gene has CDR1 LGHNA and CDR2 YNFKEQ. The CDR3 loop spans 13 amino acids. CDR3 residues: CASSQGTTGELFF. CDR3 in DNA: TGTGCCAGCAGCCAGGGGACTACCGGGGAGCTGTTTTTT.

The gene calls are TRBV7-9 and TRBJ2-7; 9 bases agree with TRBD2. J was trimmed by 0 bases and V by 3 bases; bases with no gene match: 12. Germline CDR1 is SEHNR and CDR2 is FQNEAQ (reference sequence). This CDR3 region has 18 residues. The CDR3 reads CASSLGGGAGGISYEQYF. The CDR3 coding sequence is TGTGCCAGCAGCTTGGGGGGTGGGGCGGGAGGGATCTCCTACGAGCAGTACTTC.

V gene TRBV6-5 combines with J gene TRBJ2-1; a possible D gene is TRBD2 (6 bases). The CDR3 runs 12 residues. Trimming took off 6 bases at V and 9 bases at J, with 12 bases between the two ends. CDR1 and CDR2 (germline): MNHEY, SVGAGI. CDR3 loop: CASRSTSIEQFF. CDR3 DNA sequence: TGTGCCAGCAGGTCGACTAGTATTGAGCAGTTCTTC.

V is TRBV30 and J is TRBJ1-3; D ambiguous. V lost 1 base and J 1 base, leaving 8 bases between the germline ends. The length of the CDR3 is 14 residues. Germline CDR1 GTSNPN, CDR2 SVGIG (reference sequence). CDR3 in DNA: TGTGCCTGGAGTGCAGGCCAGTCTGGAAACACCATATATTTT. Translation gives CAWSAGQSGNTIYF.

The CDR3 loop reads CASSQLQGFNQPQHF. CDR3 bases: TGCGCCAGCAGTCAACTTCAGGGTTTCAATCAGCCCCAGCATTTT. V usage is TRBV23-1 and J usage is TRBJ1-5; D might be TRBD1 (5 bases). TRBV23-1 is identified as an open reading frame with a role that is uncertain. The V end was cut by 2 bases, the J end by 3 bases, with 11 bases between. The CDR3 covers 15 residues.

This clone came up once. This chain uses TRBV25-1 with TRBJ1-5; TRBD1 aligns across 9 bases. The CDR3 contains 14 residues. Germline lookup yields CDR1 MGHDK and CDR2 SYGVNS. With 6 bases clipped from V and 4 bases from J, the junction kept 4 bases outside the gene matches. CDR3 nucleotide sequence: TGTGCCAGCAGCGGACAGGGGTGGAATCAGCCCCAGCATTTT. Its translation: CASSGQGWNQPQHF.

This chain connects TRBV29-1 to TRBJ2-4; possible D gene TRBD2, 6 bases. From germline, CDR1 is SQVTM and CDR2 ANQGSEA. This CDR3 comprises 15 residues. V was trimmed by 6 bases and J by 0 bases, leaving 15 bases between them. The chain's CDR3 is CSVTPRGLAKNIQYF. CDR3 bases: TGCAGCGTAACGCCCCGGGGACTAGCCAAAAACATTCAGTACTTC.

This rearrangement joins TRBV7-2 to TRBJ2-7, with TRBD2 matching over 8 bases. Looked up from germline, CDR1 is SGHTA and CDR2 is FQGNSA. Trimming removed 3 bases from V and 2 bases from J; junction bases left unmatched: 3. The CDR3 covers 14 residues. The CDR3 sequence is CASSFGRVTYEQYF. CDR3 nucleotides: TGTGCCAGCAGCTTCGGGAGGGTGACCTACGAGCAGTACTTC.

This chain uses TRBV4-2 with TRBJ1-5; TRBD1 aligns across 9 bases. The length of the CDR3 is 15 residues. Losses at the gene ends were 1 base for V and 11 bases for J; bases not matched to a gene: 9. Germline CDR1 is LGHNA and CDR2 is YNFKEQ. The CDR3 sequence: CASSQVWDRAPAQHF. The CDR3, as DNA: TGTGCCAGCAGCCAAGTTTGGGACAGGGCCCCGGCCCAGCATTTT.

The chain joins TRBV15 to TRBJ1-1; a possible D gene is TRBD1 (5 bases). The germline V gene encodes CDR1 LNHNV and CDR2 YYDKDF (reference sequence). V dropped 3 bases and J dropped 3 bases, with 17 bases sitting between them. The CDR3 has 16 amino acids. Here the CDR3 DNA reads TGTGCCACCAGCAGGGGGGGGGACTGGGAGGACACTGAAGCTTTCTTT. Translating it yields CATSRGGDWEDTEAFF.

V usage is TRBV6-1 and J usage is TRBJ1-6; 8 bases agree with TRBD1. CDR3 length: 16 residues. Germline lookup yields CDR1 MNHNS and CDR2 SASEGT. Trimming at V came to 4 bases and at J to 6 bases, leaving 8 bases not matched to a gene. This CDR3 is CASSVWSGQGNSPLHF. CDR3 coding DNA: TGTGCCAGCAGTGTTTGGAGCGGACAGGGTAATTCACCCCTCCACTTT.

V gene TRBV5-1 combines with J gene TRBJ2-3, with 7 bases matching TRBD2. CDR1 is SGHRS, CDR2 YFSETQ, per germline. The CDR3 contains 14 residues. Trimming cost V 4 bases and J 5 bases; bases outside gene matches: 7. CDR3 residues: CASSGGRVRDTQYF. DNA of the CDR3: TGCGCCAGCAGCGGGGGGAGGGTGAGAGATACGCAGTATTTT.

The rearrangement uses TRBV2 and TRBJ2-5, with 12 bases aligning to TRBD2. In germline, CDR1 is SNHLY, CDR2 FYNNEI. Trimming removed 5 bases from V and 5 bases from J; junction bases left unmatched: 3. The CDR3 is made up of 14 amino acids. The chain's CDR3 is CASSRGLAGETQYF. CDR3 nucleotide sequence: TGTGCCAGCAGTCGCGGACTAGCGGGGGAGACCCAGTACTTC.

V gene TRBV29-1 combines with J gene TRBJ2-5; 7 bases are shared with TRBD2. Germline CDR1 and CDR2: SQVTM and ANQGSEA. This CDR3 has 12 amino acids. The V gene end was trimmed by 5 bases and the J gene end by 3 bases; junction bases not matched to a gene: 3. The CDR3 nucleotides read TGCAGCGTTTTCCGGGGGGAAGAGACCCAGTACTTC. This translates into CSVFRGEETQYF. The full variable domain, with the rest looked up from reference TRBV29-1 and TRBJ2-5, is SAVISQKPSRDICQRGTSLTIQCQVDSQVTMMFWYRQQPGQSLTLIATANQGSEATYESGFVIDKFPISRPNLTFSTLTVSNMSPEDSSIYLCSVFRGEETQYFGPGTRLLVL.

V and J are TRBV9 and TRBJ2-7, with TRBD1 as a possible D gene (6 bases). Looked up from germline, CDR1 is SGDLS and CDR2 is YYNGEE. The CDR3 length is 16 residues. V gave up 4 bases and J gave up 5 bases, with 22 bases separating them. CDR3 residues: CASSPTVDRYRDEQYF. The DNA for the CDR3 is TGTGCCAGCAGCCCGACCGTTGACAGGTATCGCGACGAGCAGTACTTC.

This chain joins TRBV18 and TRBJ2-7, with 7 bases identical to TRBD1. CDR3 length equals 14 residues. The J segment lost 5 bases and the V segment lost 3 bases, leaving 7 bases of the junction unmatched. Germline V gene lookup returns CDR1 KGHSH and CDR2 LQKENI. Here the CDR3 DNA reads TGTGCCAGCTCACCCGAGACAGGGCTACACGAGCAGTACTTC. Translating gives CASSPETGLHEQYF.

The chain combines TRBV27 with TRBJ1-4, with D perhaps matching TRBD1 (6 bases). In germline, CDR1 is MNHEY, CDR2 SMNVEV (reference sequence). Trimming shortened V by 3 bases and J by 8 bases, and 13 bases separated the two germline ends. This CDR3 is built from 14 residues. CDR3 residues: CASSLRHQGEKLFF. CDR3 sequence (DNA): TGTGCCAGCAGTTTGCGGCATCAGGGGGAAAAACTGTTTTTT.

V gene TRBV9 combines with J gene TRBJ2-5; D is uncertain. Trimming pared 0 bases from V and 1 base from J, leaving 10 bases between. Germline CDR1 and CDR2: SGDLS and YYNGEE. The CDR3 is 15 amino acids. The CDR3 sequence: CASSVDGQIQETQYF. DNA for the CDR3: TGTGCCAGCAGCGTAGATGGTCAGATCCAAGAGACCCAGTACTTC.

This rearrangement joins TRBV27 to TRBJ1-1; D is uncertain. Germline CDR1 MNHEY, CDR2 SMNVEV (reference sequence). The CDR3 extends over 16 amino acids. Trimming stripped 7 bases from V and 4 bases from J, with 22 bases between. This CDR3 reads CASIPRIAVLPTEAFF. Written as DNA, the CDR3 is TGTGCCAGCATACCCCGGATAGCCGTTTTGCCCACTGAAGCTTTCTTT.

In this sample, this clone turned up a few times. The chain uses TRBV6-5 and TRBJ1-2; 8 positions match TRBD1. V lost 5 bases to trimming and J lost 14 bases; unmatched junction nucleotides: 13. CDR1 and CDR2 (germline): MNHEY, SVGAGI. This CDR3 is built from 13 residues. The CDR3 region is CASSHGQGLGLTF. CDR3 DNA sequence: TGTGCCAGCAGTCACGGACAGGGTCTGGGTCTAACCTTC.

The V and J genes are TRBV28 and TRBJ2-1, with TRBD2 matching 7 bases. There are 16 residues in the CDR3. In germline, CDR1 is MDHEN, CDR2 SYDVKM. V gave up 6 bases and J gave up 4 bases; unmatched junction bases: 12. CDR3 protein: CASSSLAAGEYNEQFF. The CDR3 nucleotides are TGTGCCAGCAGCTCCCTAGCGGCGGGAGAGTACAATGAGCAGTTCTTC.

The V and J genes are TRBV27 and TRBJ2-3; the match to TRBD1 covers 8 bases. V shed 5 bases, J shed 10 bases, and the junction held 14 bases outside the gene matches. The V gene's germline CDR1 is MNHEY and CDR2 SMNVEV (reference sequence). The CDR3 consists of 15 residues. CDR3 protein: CASSPGTGYGAPQYF. The CDR3 bases are TGTGCCAGCAGTCCCGGGACAGGATATGGGGCCCCGCAGTATTTT.

This clone was found once. The rearrangement uses TRBV9 and TRBJ2-4, with D perhaps TRBD2 (6 bases). Between the trimmed V and J ends, which lost 0 bases and 0 bases, there was a span of 10 bases. Germline assignment: CDR1 SGDLS and CDR2 YYNGEE. The length of the CDR3 is 16 residues. CDR3 bases: TGTGCCAGCAGCGTAGGTGGGGGACTAGCCAAAAACATTCAGTACTTC. It is translated as CASSVGGGLAKNIQYF.

V gene TRBV5-1 combines with J gene TRBJ2-2, with TRBD1 matching over 7 bases. Trimming at V came to 2 bases and at J to 2 bases, leaving 6 bases not matched to a gene. This CDR3 has 16 residues. The V gene's germline CDR1 is SGHRS and CDR2 YFSETQ. The CDR3 spells CASSFRQGTNTGELFF. In nucleotides, the CDR3 is TGCGCCAGCAGCTTTCGACAGGGCACCAACACCGGGGAGCTGTTTTTT.

This chain joins TRBV10-3 and TRBJ2-7; a weak D match, TRBD1 (5 bases). This CDR3 spans 15 amino acids. Germline loops: CDR1 ENHRY, CDR2 SYGVKD. V was pared by 3 bases and J by 4 bases, with 16 bases between. The CDR3 DNA follows: TGTGCCATCAGTGACCCGACAGAGGCGCTATACGAGCAGTACTTC. Amino acid sequence: CAISDPTEALYEQYF.

This chain joins TRBV9 and TRBJ2-7; D remains ambiguous. This CDR3 contains 18 residues. Germline V gene lookup returns CDR1 SGDLS and CDR2 YYNGEE. Trimming removed 3 bases from V and 2 bases from J, with 24 bases in between. The CDR3 reads CASSDNPRHPGITYEQYF. For the CDR3, the DNA is TGTGCCAGCAGCGATAATCCCCGGCATCCAGGTATCACCTACGAGCAGTACTTC. The variable domain in full, with the rest retrieved from reference TRBV9 and TRBJ2-7, is DSGVTQTPKHLITATGQRVTLRCSPRSGDLSVYWYQQSLDQGLQFLIQYYNGEERAKGNILERFSAQQFPDLHSELNLSSLELGDSALYFCASSDNPRHPGITYEQYFGPGTRLTVT.

The chain links TRBV28 to TRBJ2-7; D is possibly TRBD2 (6 bases). The germline V and J ends were trimmed by 6 bases and 4 bases, with 13 bases remaining between them. Germline CDR1 is MDHEN and CDR2 is SYDVKM. The CDR3 is 13 residues long. CDR3 sequence reads: CASSSAGRYEQYF. In nucleotides, the CDR3 is TGTGCCAGCAGCTCGGCGGGAAGATACGAGCAGTACTTC.

V usage is TRBV7-9 and J usage is TRBJ2-1; 7 bases line up with TRBD2. Germline CDR1 SEHNR, CDR2 FQNEAQ (reference sequence). V lost 1 base to trimming and J lost 11 bases; unmatched junction nucleotides: 2. The CDR3 has 12 amino acids. CDR3 sequence (DNA): TGTGCCAGCAGCTTAGGGGGAGGGAAGCAGTTCTTC. Protein: CASSLGGGKQFF.

V is TRBV5-1 and J is TRBJ1-4; maybe TRBD1 (5 bases). This CDR3 contains 13 residues. V lost 4 bases and J lost 6, with 10 bases in between. Germline lookup yields CDR1 SGHRS and CDR2 YFSETQ. This CDR3 reads CASSPGTDEKLFF. In DNA form, the CDR3 reads TGCGCCAGCAGCCCCGGGACTGATGAAAAACTGTTTTTT. Full variable domain (missing parts from reference TRBV5-1 and TRBJ1-4): KAGVTQTPRYLIKTRGQQVTLSCSPISGHRSVSWYQQTPGQGLQFLFEYFSETQRNKGNFPGRFSGRQFSNSRSEMNVSTLELGDSALYLCASSPGTDEKLFFGSGTQLSVL.

The CDR3, as DNA: TGCGCCAGCAGCAACACCGGGTCTCTTAATGAAAAACTGTTTTTT. Its translation is CASSNTGSLNEKLFF. The chain has TRBV5-1 and TRBJ1-4; no clear D. This CDR3 spans 15 amino acids. V lost 4 bases to trimming and J lost 4 bases, with 14 bases between them. CDR1 is SGHRS and CDR2 is YFSETQ in the germline V gene.